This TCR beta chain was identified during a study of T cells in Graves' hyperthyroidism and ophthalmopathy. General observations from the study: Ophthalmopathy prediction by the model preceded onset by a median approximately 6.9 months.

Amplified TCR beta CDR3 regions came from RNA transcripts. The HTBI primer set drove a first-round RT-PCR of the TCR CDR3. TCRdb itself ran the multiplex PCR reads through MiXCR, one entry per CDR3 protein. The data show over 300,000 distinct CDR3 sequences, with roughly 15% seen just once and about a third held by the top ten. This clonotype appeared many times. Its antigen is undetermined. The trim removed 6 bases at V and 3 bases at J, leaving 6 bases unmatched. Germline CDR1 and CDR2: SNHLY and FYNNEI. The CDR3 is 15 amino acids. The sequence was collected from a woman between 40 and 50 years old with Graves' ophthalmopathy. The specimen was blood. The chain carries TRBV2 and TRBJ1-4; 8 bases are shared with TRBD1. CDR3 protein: CASSLGTGSNEKLFF. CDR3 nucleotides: TGTGCCAGCAGCCTGGGGACAGGCTCTAATGAAAAACTGTTTTTT.